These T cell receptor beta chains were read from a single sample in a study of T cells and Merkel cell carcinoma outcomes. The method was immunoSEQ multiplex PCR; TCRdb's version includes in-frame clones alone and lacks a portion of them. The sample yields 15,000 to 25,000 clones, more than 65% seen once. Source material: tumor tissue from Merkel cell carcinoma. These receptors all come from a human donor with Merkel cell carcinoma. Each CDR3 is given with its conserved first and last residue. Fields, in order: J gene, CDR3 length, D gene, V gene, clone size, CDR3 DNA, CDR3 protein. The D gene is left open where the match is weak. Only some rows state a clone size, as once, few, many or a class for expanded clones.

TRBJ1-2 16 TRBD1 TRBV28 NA TGTGCCAGCAGTGCACCGGGACAGGGGATCGGGGATGGCTACACCTTC CASSAPGQGIGDGYTF
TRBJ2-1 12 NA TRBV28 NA TGTGCCAGCAGTTTATTGGTGGATGAGCAGTTCTTC CASSLLVDEQFF
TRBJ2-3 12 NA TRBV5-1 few TGCGCCAGCAGCTTGGACCTTTTTAGGCAGTATTTT CASSLDLFRQYF
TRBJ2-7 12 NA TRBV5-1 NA TGCGCCAGCAGCTCCACAGGGACCGAGCAGTACTTC CASSSTGTEQYF
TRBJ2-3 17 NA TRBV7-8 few TGTGCCAGCAGCCTCCGAGCGGTAGGCGTTGGCACAGATACGCAGTATTTT CASSLRAVGVGTDTQYF
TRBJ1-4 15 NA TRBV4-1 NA TGCGCCAGCAGCCAAGTGGCACAGCCGAATGAAAAACTGTTTTTT CASSQVAQPNEKLFF
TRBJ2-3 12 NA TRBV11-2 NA TGTGCCAGCAGCTTACTAGAGGTTCCGCAGTATTTT CASSLLEVPQYF
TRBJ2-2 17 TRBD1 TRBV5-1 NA TGCGCCAGCAGCTTGTACCGGACAGGGGTGAACACCGGGGAGCTGTTTTTT CASSLYRTGVNTGELFF
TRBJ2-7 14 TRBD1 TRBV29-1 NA TGCAGCGTTGAAGATGGTACAGGGGGGTACGAGCAGTACTTC CSVEDGTGGYEQYF
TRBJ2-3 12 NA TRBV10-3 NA TGTGCCATCAGTGAGGACACAGATACGCAGTATTTT CAISEDTDTQYF
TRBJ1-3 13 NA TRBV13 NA TGTGCCAGCAGCTTAGGGGTTTGGGACACCATATATTTT CASSLGVWDTIYF
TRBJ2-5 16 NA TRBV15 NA TGTGCCACCAGCAGAGGGCTTAGTTCCACCCAAGAGACCCAGTACTTC CATSRGLSSTQETQYF
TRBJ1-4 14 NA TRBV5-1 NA TGCGCCAGCAGCTTCAGGAGGGGGGATAAAAAACTGTTTTTT CASSFRRGDKKLFF
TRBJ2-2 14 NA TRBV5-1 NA TGCGCCAGCAGCCCGACAGGTTCGGCCGGGGAGCTGTTTTTT CASSPTGSAGELFF
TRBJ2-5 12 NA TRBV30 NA TGTGCCTGGAGTCGAGGGGAAGAGACCCAGTACTTC CAWSRGEETQYF
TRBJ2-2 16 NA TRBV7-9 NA TGTGCCAGCAGCTTCGGGGCAAAGAGCTTCCGCGGGGAGCTGTTTTTT CASSFGAKSFRGELFF
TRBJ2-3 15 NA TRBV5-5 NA TGTGCCAGCAGCTTTAGTACCGGGATCACAGATACGCAGTATTTT CASSFSTGITDTQYF
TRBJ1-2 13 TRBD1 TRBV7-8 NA TGTGCCACATGGGGGCAGGGGGTGAGCGGCTACACCTTC CATWGQGVSGYTF
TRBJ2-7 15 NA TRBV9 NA TGTGCCAGCAGCGTAGAGCCAGGGGTGGGACACGAGCAGTACTTC CASSVEPGVGHEQYF
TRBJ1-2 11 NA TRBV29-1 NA TGCAGCTCCCTAGGGGACGGCGGCTACACCTTC CSSLGDGGYTF
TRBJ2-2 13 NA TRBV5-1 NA TGCGCCAGCTTGGGACTTAACACCGGGGAGCTGTTTTTT CASLGLNTGELFF
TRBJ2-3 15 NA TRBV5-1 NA TGCGCCAGCAGCTTGGACGGGAGAAACGGAGATACGCAGTATTTT CASSLDGRNGDTQYF
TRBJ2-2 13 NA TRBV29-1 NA TGCAGCGTGGGGGTACTCAACACCGGGGAGCTGTTTTTT CSVGVLNTGELFF
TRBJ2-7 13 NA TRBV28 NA TGTGCCATCAGAAGTGGGGGGCCCTACGAGCAGTACTTC CAIRSGGPYEQYF
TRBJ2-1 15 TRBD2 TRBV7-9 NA TGTGCCAGCAGCACTAGCGGGAGGCACCAGTATGAGCAGTTCTTC CASSTSGRHQYEQFF
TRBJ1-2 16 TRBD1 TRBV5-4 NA TGTACCAGCAGCTTGCCCCGGGACAGGGGATTCTATGGCTACACCTTC CTSSLPRDRGFYGYTF
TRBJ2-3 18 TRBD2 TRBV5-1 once TGCGCCAGCAGCCTTACTCCCCGGGACTACAGAAAAACAGATACGCAGTATTTT CASSLTPRDYRKTDTQYF
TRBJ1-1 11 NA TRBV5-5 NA TGTGCCAGCAGCTTGACCACTGAAGCTTTCTTT CASSLTTEAFF
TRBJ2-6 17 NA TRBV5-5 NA TGTGCCAGCAGCTCCGGGACACGAGTCTCTGGGGCCAACGTCCTGACTTTC CASSSGTRVSGANVLTF
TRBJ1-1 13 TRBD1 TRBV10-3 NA TGTGCCATCACCCGGACAGGGAACACTGAAGCTTTCTTT CAITRTGNTEAFF
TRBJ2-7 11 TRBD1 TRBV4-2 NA TGTGCCAGCAGGGGGACAGGTTTGTGGTACTTC CASRGTGLWYF
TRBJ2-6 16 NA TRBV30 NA TGTGCCTGGGAAGAGGGACCGGCATCTGGGGCCAACGTCCTGACTTTC CAWEEGPASGANVLTF
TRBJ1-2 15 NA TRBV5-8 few TGTGCCAGCAGCCCAGACAACCCGCCGTCGTGGGGCTACACCTTC CASSPDNPPSWGYTF
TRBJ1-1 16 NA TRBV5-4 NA TGTGCCAGCAGCCAGGGACCGCGGGTCATGAACACTAAAGCTTTCTTT CASSQGPRVMNTKAFF
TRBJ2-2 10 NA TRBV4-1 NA TGCGTGGGGTGCACCGGGGAGCTGTTTTTT CVGCTGELFF
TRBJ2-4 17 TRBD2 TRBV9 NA TGTGCCAGCAGCGCCCATTGCTGCGGGAGAGCCAAAAACATTCAGTACTTC CASSAHCCGRAKNIQYF
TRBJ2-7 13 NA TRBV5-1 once TGCGCCAGCAGTAGGGGCAGCTCCTACGAGCAGTACTTC CASSRGSSYEQYF
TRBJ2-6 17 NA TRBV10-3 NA TGTGCCATCAGTGAGCCCTCGCCGGGGGCTGGGGCCAACGTCCTGACTTTC CAISEPSPGAGANVLTF
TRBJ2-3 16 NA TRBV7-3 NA TGTGCCAGCAGCTCCCACAGGAGCCGAGGCGCAGATACGCAGTATTTT CASSSHRSRGADTQYF
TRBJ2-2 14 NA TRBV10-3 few TGTGCCATCCCCGGGCAGAAGAACACCGGGGAGCTGTTTTTT CAIPGQKNTGELFF
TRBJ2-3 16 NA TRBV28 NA TGTGCCAGCAGTTTCCCCCCCGCGGAGCTCACAGATACGCAGTATTTT CASSFPPAELTDTQYF
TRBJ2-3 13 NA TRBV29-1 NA TGCAGCGTATACAGGGACCCCACAGATACGCAGTATTTT CSVYRDPTDTQYF
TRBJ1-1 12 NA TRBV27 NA TGTGCCAGCAGTGGGGGGAACACTGAAGCTTTCTTT CASSGGNTEAFF
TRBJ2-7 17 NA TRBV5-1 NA TGCGCCAGCAGCTTGGGCATTCAGGACCGCCACTCCTACGAGCAGTACTTC CASSLGIQDRHSYEQYF
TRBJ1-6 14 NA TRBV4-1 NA TGCGCCAGCAGCCAAAAGGGCTATAATTCACCCCTCCACTTT CASSQKGYNSPLHF
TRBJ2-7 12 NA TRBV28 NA TGTGCCAGCAGTTTATGGGTCAACGAGCAGTACTTC CASSLWVNEQYF
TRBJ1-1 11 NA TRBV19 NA TGTGCCAGTAGACAGAACACTGAAGCTTTCTTT CASRQNTEAFF
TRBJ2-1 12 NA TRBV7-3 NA TGTGCCAGCAGCGCCTCGCGCAATGAGCAGTTCTTC CASSASRNEQFF
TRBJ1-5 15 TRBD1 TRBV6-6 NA TGTGCCAGCAGTACTACAGGGGACCCCAATCAGCCCCAGCATTTT CASSTTGDPNQPQHF
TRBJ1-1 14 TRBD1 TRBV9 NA TGTGCCAGCAGCCCGAGGGGGCGGAACACTGAAGCTTTCTTT CASSPRGRNTEAFF
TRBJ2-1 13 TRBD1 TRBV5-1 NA TGCGCCAGCAGCTGGGGACAGGGGAATGAGCAGTTCTTC CASSWGQGNEQFF
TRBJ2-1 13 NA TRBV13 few TGTGCCAGCAGCTCAAACCTACGCGATGAGCAGTTCTTC CASSSNLRDEQFF
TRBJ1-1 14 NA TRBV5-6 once TGTGCCAGCAGCTTGGGAGATCTGAACACTGAAGCTTTCTTT CASSLGDLNTEAFF
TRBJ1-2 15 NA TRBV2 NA TGTGCCAGCAGTGAAGGGCTCCGGGGCCAAGAAGGCTACACCTTC CASSEGLRGQEGYTF
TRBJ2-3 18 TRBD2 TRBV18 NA TGTGCCAGCTCACCACGGACTAGCGGGAGGGGTGTTACAGATACGCAGTATTTT CASSPRTSGRGVTDTQYF
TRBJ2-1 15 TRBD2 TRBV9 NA TGTGCCAGCAGCGTCGGGACTAGCGGGCTCGGGGAGCAGTTCTTC CASSVGTSGLGEQFF
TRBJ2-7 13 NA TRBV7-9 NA TGTGCCAGCAGCTTCGGAGGAGACTACGAGCAGTACTTC CASSFGGDYEQYF
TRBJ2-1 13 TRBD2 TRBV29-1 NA TGCAGCGCGGGGGGAGACAGCTACAATGAGCAGTTCTTC CSAGGDSYNEQFF
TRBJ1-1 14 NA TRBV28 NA TGTGCCAGCACCCCGGGGTTCAGGGGCACTGAAGCTTTCTTT CASTPGFRGTEAFF